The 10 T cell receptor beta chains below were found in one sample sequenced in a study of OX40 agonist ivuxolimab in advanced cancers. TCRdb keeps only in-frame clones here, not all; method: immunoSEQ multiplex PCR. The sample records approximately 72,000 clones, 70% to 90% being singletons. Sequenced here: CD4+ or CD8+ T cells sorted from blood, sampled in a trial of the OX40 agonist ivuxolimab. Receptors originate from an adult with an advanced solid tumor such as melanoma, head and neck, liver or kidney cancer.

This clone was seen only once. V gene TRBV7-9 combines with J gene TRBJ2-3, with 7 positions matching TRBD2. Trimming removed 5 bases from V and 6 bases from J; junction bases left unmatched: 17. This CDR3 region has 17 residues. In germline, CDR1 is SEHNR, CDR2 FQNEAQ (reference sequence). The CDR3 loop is CASSGRGGTPSVDTQYF. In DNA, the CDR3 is TGTGCCAGCAGCGGACGCGGGGGAACCCCTTCTGTTGATACGCAGTATTTT.

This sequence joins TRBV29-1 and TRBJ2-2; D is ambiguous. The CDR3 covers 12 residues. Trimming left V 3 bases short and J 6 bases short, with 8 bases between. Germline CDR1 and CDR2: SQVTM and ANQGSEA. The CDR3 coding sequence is TGCAGCGTTGATACTCCCGCCGGGGAGCTGTTTTTT. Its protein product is CSVDTPAGELFF.

The CDR3 DNA reads as TGTGCCAGTAGTAATTACAGACGCAATCAGCCCCAGCATTTT. It specifies CASSNYRRNQPQHF. The rearrangement joins TRBV19 to TRBJ1-5; D gene unclear. CDR1 and CDR2 (germline): LNHDA, SQIVND (reference sequence). The CDR3 consists of 14 residues. Trimming shortened V by 4 bases and J by 2 bases, and 9 bases separated the two germline ends.

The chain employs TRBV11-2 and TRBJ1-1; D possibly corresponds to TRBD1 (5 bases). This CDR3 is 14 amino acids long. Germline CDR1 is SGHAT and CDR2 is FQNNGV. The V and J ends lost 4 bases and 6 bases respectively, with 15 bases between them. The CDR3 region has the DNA TGTGCCAGCAGCTCGGCTAGGGGAAAGGCTGAAGCTTTCTTT. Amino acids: CASSSARGKAEAFF.

Here the CDR3 reads CASSYRRAGYYEQYF. As DNA, the CDR3 is TGTGCCAGCAGTTACCGTCGGGCAGGGTACTACGAGCAGTACTTC. The chain carries TRBV6-6 and TRBJ2-7; the D gene is possibly TRBD1 (5 bases). V gave up 2 bases and J gave up 3 bases, with 14 bases separating them. The germline gives CDR1 MNHNY, CDR2 SVGAGI (reference sequence). This CDR3 has 15 amino acids.

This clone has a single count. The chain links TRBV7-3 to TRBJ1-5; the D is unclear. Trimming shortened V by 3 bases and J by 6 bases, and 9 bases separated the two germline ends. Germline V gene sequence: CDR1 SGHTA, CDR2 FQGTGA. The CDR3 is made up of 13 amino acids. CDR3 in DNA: TGTGCCAGCAGCTTCGGGATGGGTCAGCCCCAGCATTTT. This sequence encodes CASSFGMGQPQHF.

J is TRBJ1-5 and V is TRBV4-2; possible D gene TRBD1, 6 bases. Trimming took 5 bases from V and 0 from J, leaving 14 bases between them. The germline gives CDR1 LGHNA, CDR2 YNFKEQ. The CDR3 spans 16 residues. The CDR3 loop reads CASSFIGGPSNQPQHF. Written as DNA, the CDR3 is TGTGCCAGCAGCTTCATAGGGGGTCCTAGCAATCAGCCCCAGCATTTT.

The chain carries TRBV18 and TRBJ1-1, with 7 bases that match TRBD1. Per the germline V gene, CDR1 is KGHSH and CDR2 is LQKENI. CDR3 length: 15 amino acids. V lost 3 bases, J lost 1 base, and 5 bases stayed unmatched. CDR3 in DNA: TGTGCCAGCTCACCGCCTGACAGGGCGAACACTGAAGCTTTCTTT. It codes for CASSPPDRANTEAFF.

CDR3 DNA sequence: TGTGCCAGCAGCTTACGGGGGGCGAGAGAGACCCAGTACTTC. Its protein is CASSLRGARETQYF. V and J are TRBV7-2 and TRBJ2-5; maybe TRBD2 (7 bases). Germline CDR1 is SGHTA and CDR2 is FQGNSA. V was trimmed by 2 bases and J by 4 bases, leaving 11 bases between them. The CDR3 sequence is 14 residues long.

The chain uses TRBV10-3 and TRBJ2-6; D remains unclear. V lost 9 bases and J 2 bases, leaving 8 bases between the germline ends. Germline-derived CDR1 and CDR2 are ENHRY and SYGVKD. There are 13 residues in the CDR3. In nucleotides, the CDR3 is TGTGCCATTAATACGCCTGGGGCCAACGTCCTGACTTTC. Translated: CAINTPGANVLTF.